This entry is about one TCR beta chain. This entry comes from a study of OX40 agonist ivuxolimab in advanced cancers. This CDR3 contains 17 residues. Germline V CDR1 and CDR2: SGHRS, YFSETQ. With 1 base clipped from V and 0 bases from J, the junction kept 7 bases outside the gene matches. Here immunoSEQ multiplex PCR was the method, and the copy in TCRdb shows in-frame clones only, minus some. The table shows some 70,000 clones, with 75% to 90% occurring only once. This chain joins TRBV5-1 and TRBJ1-1; 9 nucleotides agree with TRBD1. The sequence derives from an adult with an advanced solid tumor such as melanoma, head and neck, liver or kidney cancer. The sample consisted of CD4+ or CD8+ T cells sorted from blood, taken in a trial of the OX40 agonist ivuxolimab. CDR3 DNA sequence: TGCGCCAGCAGCTTGTTAGAGGGACAGGGTATGAACACTGAAGCTTTCTTT. It translates to CASSLLEGQGMNTEAFF.